These T cell receptor beta chains were read from a single sample in a study of shared clonotypes between healthy human individuals. Method: immunoSEQ multiplex PCR; TCRdb's copy keeps in-frame clones and lacks some. The table lists over a million clones, about 80% of them singletons. Sequencing was carried out using memory CD4+ T cells from PBMCs. The receptor source for this set is a man aged 18 to 35 in good health. Some clones in this sample may be carry-over from other donors' samples. CDR3s include the opening cysteine and the closing phenylalanine or tryptophan. Fields, in order: CDR3 length, J gene, V gene, clone size, D gene, CDR3 protein, CDR3 DNA. D genes are given only for firm matches. Where a row states a size, it is once, few, many or the class of an expanded clone; other rows omit it.

cdr3_length: 13; j_call: TRBJ1-4; v_call: TRBV6-5; clone_size: -; d_call: -; cdr3_aa: CATSRVRGEKLFF; cdr3_nt: TGTGCCACCAGCAGGGTGAGGGGTGAAAAACTGTTTTTT
cdr3_length: 16; j_call: TRBJ2-7; v_call: TRBV6-1; clone_size: -; d_call: -; cdr3_aa: CASSEGRLGTRYEQYF; cdr3_nt: TGTGCCAGCAGTGAAGGTCGGTTGGGCACCCGCTACGAGCAGTACTTC
cdr3_length: 13; j_call: TRBJ2-7; v_call: TRBV5-6; clone_size: -; d_call: TRBD1; cdr3_aa: CASSSDRAREQYF; cdr3_nt: TGTGCCAGCAGCTCCGACAGGGCACGGGAGCAGTACTTC
cdr3_length: 14; j_call: TRBJ2-5; v_call: TRBV5-4; clone_size: -; d_call: -; cdr3_aa: CASSWRGGAETQYF; cdr3_nt: TGTGCCAGCAGCTGGAGGGGGGGCGCGGAGACCCAGTACTTC
cdr3_length: 13; j_call: TRBJ2-5; v_call: TRBV7-2; clone_size: -; d_call: -; cdr3_aa: CASSPRRQETQYF; cdr3_nt: TGTGCCAGCAGCCCCCGACGGCAAGAGACCCAGTACTTC
cdr3_length: 13; j_call: TRBJ2-1; v_call: TRBV19; clone_size: -; d_call: -; cdr3_aa: CASSGTRVQEQFF; cdr3_nt: TGTGCCAGTAGCGGGACGCGGGTACAGGAGCAGTTCTTC
cdr3_length: 17; j_call: TRBJ2-1; v_call: TRBV4-1; clone_size: -; d_call: -; cdr3_aa: CASSQGGAKSSYNEQFF; cdr3_nt: TGCGCCAGCAGCCAAGGTGGCGCGAAGAGCTCCTACAATGAGCAGTTCTTC
cdr3_length: 11; j_call: TRBJ1-2; v_call: TRBV5-1; clone_size: -; d_call: -; cdr3_aa: CASSLEHGYTF; cdr3_nt: TGCGCCAGCAGCTTGGAGCATGGCTACACCTTC
cdr3_length: 16; j_call: TRBJ1-2; v_call: TRBV28; clone_size: -; d_call: TRBD1; cdr3_aa: CASSAPGQGGGYGYTF; cdr3_nt: TGTGCCAGCAGTGCTCCGGGACAGGGGGGAGGCTATGGCTACACCTTC
cdr3_length: 15; j_call: TRBJ2-1; v_call: TRBV4-1; clone_size: -; d_call: TRBD1; cdr3_aa: CASSQGQGAGSEQFF; cdr3_nt: TGCGCCAGCAGCCAAGGCCAGGGGGCCGGGAGTGAGCAGTTCTTC
cdr3_length: 15; j_call: TRBJ2-1; v_call: TRBV19; clone_size: -; d_call: -; cdr3_aa: CASSTPGLIYNEQFF; cdr3_nt: TGTGCCAGTAGTACGCCGGGACTGATATACAATGAGCAGTTCTTC
cdr3_length: 14; j_call: TRBJ1-1; v_call: TRBV27; clone_size: -; d_call: -; cdr3_aa: CASRPRAGDTEAFF; cdr3_nt: TGTGCCAGCAGGCCCCGAGCCGGGGACACTGAAGCTTTCTTT
cdr3_length: 13; j_call: TRBJ1-4; v_call: TRBV19; clone_size: -; d_call: -; cdr3_aa: CASMRDIHEKLFF; cdr3_nt: TGTGCCAGTATGCGGGACATTCACGAAAAACTGTTTTTT
cdr3_length: 17; j_call: TRBJ1-2; v_call: TRBV7-2; clone_size: -; d_call: -; cdr3_aa: CASSSRSGQNLNYGYTF; cdr3_nt: TGTGCCAGCAGCTCCCGTTCGGGCCAAAACCTTAACTATGGCTACACCTTC
cdr3_length: 17; j_call: TRBJ1-2; v_call: TRBV27; clone_size: -; d_call: TRBD1; cdr3_aa: CASSSLRDRVQEDGYTF; cdr3_nt: TGTGCCAGCAGTTCTCTCCGGGACAGGGTCCAGGAGGATGGCTACACCTTC
cdr3_length: 17; j_call: TRBJ1-3; v_call: TRBV11-2; clone_size: -; d_call: -; cdr3_aa: CASSLERQGLSGNTIYF; cdr3_nt: TGTGCCAGCAGCTTAGAGAGGCAGGGCCTCTCTGGAAACACCATATATTTT
cdr3_length: 13; j_call: TRBJ2-1; v_call: TRBV19; clone_size: -; d_call: TRBD2; cdr3_aa: CASSIRGRNEQFF; cdr3_nt: TGTGCCAGTAGTATCCGCGGGAGGAATGAGCAGTTCTTC
cdr3_length: 16; j_call: TRBJ2-1; v_call: TRBV6-1; clone_size: -; d_call: TRBD2; cdr3_aa: CASSGILAGAYNEQFF; cdr3_nt: TGTGCCAGCAGTGGCATACTAGCGGGAGCCTACAATGAGCAGTTCTTC
cdr3_length: 16; j_call: TRBJ2-7; v_call: TRBV4-2; clone_size: -; d_call: TRBD2; cdr3_aa: CASSQDGAGGIYEQYF; cdr3_nt: TGTGCCAGCAGCCAAGATGGGGCGGGAGGAATTTACGAGCAGTACTTC
cdr3_length: 15; j_call: TRBJ2-5; v_call: TRBV14; clone_size: -; d_call: TRBD1; cdr3_aa: CASSRGQGARETQYF; cdr3_nt: TGTGCCAGCAGCCGAGGACAGGGGGCTCGAGAGACCCAGTACTTC
cdr3_length: 14; j_call: TRBJ2-3; v_call: TRBV11-2; clone_size: -; d_call: TRBD2; cdr3_aa: CASSLDSGRDTQYF; cdr3_nt: TGTGCCAGCAGCTTAGACAGCGGGAGGGATACGCAGTATTTT
cdr3_length: 13; j_call: TRBJ2-7; v_call: TRBV18; clone_size: -; d_call: -; cdr3_aa: CASSRGVEYEQYF; cdr3_nt: TGTGCCAGCTCACGCGGGGTTGAGTACGAGCAGTACTTC
cdr3_length: 17; j_call: TRBJ2-7; v_call: TRBV7-3; clone_size: -; d_call: TRBD1; cdr3_aa: CASSLIGGQVLSYEQYF; cdr3_nt: TGTGCCAGCAGCTTAATAGGGGGACAGGTTCTCTCCTACGAGCAGTACTTC
cdr3_length: 12; j_call: TRBJ2-1; v_call: TRBV4-1; clone_size: -; d_call: -; cdr3_aa: CASSQQGNEQFF; cdr3_nt: TGCGCCAGCAGCCAACAGGGAAACGAGCAGTTCTTC
cdr3_length: 16; j_call: TRBJ2-2; v_call: TRBV19; clone_size: -; d_call: -; cdr3_aa: CASRAWGEGLIGELFF; cdr3_nt: TGTGCCAGCCGGGCATGGGGTGAGGGCCTCATCGGGGAGCTGTTTTTT
cdr3_length: 17; j_call: TRBJ2-7; v_call: TRBV6-1; clone_size: few; d_call: -; cdr3_aa: CASSERGTGLLFYEQYF; cdr3_nt: TGTGCCAGCAGTGAAAGGGGGACGGGACTATTATTCTACGAGCAGTACTTC
cdr3_length: 16; j_call: TRBJ2-3; v_call: TRBV5-1; clone_size: -; d_call: TRBD2; cdr3_aa: CASSLGLAGVLDTQYF; cdr3_nt: TGCGCCAGCAGCTTGGGACTAGCGGGAGTTCTGGATACGCAGTATTTT
cdr3_length: 13; j_call: TRBJ2-7; v_call: TRBV15; clone_size: once; d_call: -; cdr3_aa: CATSRDPVYEQYF; cdr3_nt: TGTGCCACCAGCAGAGATCCGGTCTACGAGCAGTACTTC
cdr3_length: 15; j_call: TRBJ2-7; v_call: TRBV4-1; clone_size: -; d_call: -; cdr3_aa: CASSQDAGPTYEQYF; cdr3_nt: TGCGCCAGCAGCCAAGACGCGGGTCCTACCTACGAGCAGTACTTC
cdr3_length: 12; j_call: TRBJ1-1; v_call: TRBV28; clone_size: -; d_call: TRBD1; cdr3_aa: CASTTGGTEAFF; cdr3_nt: TGTGCCAGCACAACAGGGGGGACTGAAGCTTTCTTT
cdr3_length: 15; j_call: TRBJ2-7; v_call: TRBV18; clone_size: -; d_call: TRBD2; cdr3_aa: CASSPGAGGNYEQYF; cdr3_nt: TGTGCCAGCTCACCTGGGGCGGGAGGTAACTACGAGCAGTACTTC
cdr3_length: 19; j_call: TRBJ2-6; v_call: TRBV4-1; clone_size: -; d_call: -; cdr3_aa: CASSQRSDSTSSGANVLTF; cdr3_nt: TGCGCCAGCAGCCAACGCTCGGACAGCACCTCCTCTGGGGCCAACGTCCTGACTTTC
cdr3_length: 15; j_call: TRBJ2-7; v_call: TRBV18; clone_size: -; d_call: TRBD1; cdr3_aa: CASSSFGTGDYEQYF; cdr3_nt: TGTGCCAGCTCATCCTTCGGGACAGGGGACTACGAGCAGTACTTC
cdr3_length: 16; j_call: TRBJ2-5; v_call: TRBV5-1; clone_size: -; d_call: TRBD1; cdr3_aa: CASSLEGQGRQETQYF; cdr3_nt: TGCGCCAGCAGCTTGGAAGGACAGGGGCGCCAAGAGACCCAGTACTTC